These T cell receptor beta chains were read from a single sample in a study of PD-1 blockade in classical Hodgkin lymphoma. Libraries were prepared by immunoSEQ multiplex PCR; TCRdb keeps only in-frame clonotypes and omits some of them. This sample has just over 60,000 clones, with more than 70% found just once. The sample in question was peripheral blood mononuclear cells (PBMCs), obtained at baseline. The source of these receptors is a human donor with classical Hodgkin lymphoma. The CDR3 runs from the conserved cysteine through the conserved F or W. The D gene is left open where the match is weak. Part of the rows lack a size; the others show once, few, many or a class for expanded clones.

TRBD2,TRBV7-3,TRBJ2-5,-,TGTGCCAGCAGCGCCGGACTAGCGGGAACAGAGACCCAGTACTTC,CASSAGLAGTETQYF
-,TRBV7-6,TRBJ2-3,-,TGTGCCAGCAGCTCCCCTGGCGGGATTACAGATACGCAGTATTTT,CASSSPGGITDTQYF
-,TRBV10-3,TRBJ2-6,-,TGTGCCATCAGTGAGGAGGGGGGTGGGGCCAACGTCCTGACTTTC,CAISEEGGGANVLTF
-,TRBV7-2,TRBJ2-2,-,TGTGCCAGCAGCTTAGCTGGGAACACCGGGGAGCTGTTTTTT,CASSLAGNTGELFF
-,TRBV11-3,TRBJ2-3,once,TGTGCCAGCAGCTTAGGGCTAGCGCTTACCACAGATACGCAGTATTTT,CASSLGLALTTDTQYF
-,TRBV10-1,TRBJ1-2,-,TGCGCCAGCAGTGGGATCCTAGGGGACGCGATCTATGGCTACACCTTC,CASSGILGDAIYGYTF
TRBD1,TRBV18,TRBJ2-3,-,TGTGCCAGCTCAGCAACCTCCGGGACAGGGTTTTTAGATACGCAGTATTTT,CASSATSGTGFLDTQYF
-,TRBV7-5,TRBJ1-5,few,TGTGTCAGAAGCTTCCGGGACAGCAGGAATAATCAGCCCCAGCATTTT,CVRSFRDSRNNQPQHF
TRBD1,TRBV30,TRBJ2-5,-,TGTGCCTGGAACAGGGGCCTAGAGACCCAGTACTTC,CAWNRGLETQYF
TRBD2,TRBV11-3,TRBJ2-2,-,TGTGCCAGCAGCCCTACCCCCGGGGGAGGGGAGAACACCGGGGAGCTGTTTTTT,CASSPTPGGGENTGELFF
-,TRBV7-3,TRBJ2-2,-,TGTGCCAGCAGCTTAATCGCGGGGAGGGGGTCCGGGGAGCTGTTTTTT,CASSLIAGRGSGELFF
-,TRBV6-4,TRBJ2-1,-,TGTGCCAGCAGTGACTCGGTGAGGGGGAGGCTCCATGAGCAGTTCTTC,CASSDSVRGRLHEQFF
-,TRBV9,TRBJ1-4,-,TGTGCCAGCAGCGTAAATCCAGGGGAAAAACTGTTTTTT,CASSVNPGEKLFF
TRBD2,TRBV5-1,TRBJ2-7,-,TGCGCCAGCGCGGCGGGAGACCGGTACGAGCAGTACTTC,CASAAGDRYEQYF
-,TRBV5-1,TRBJ2-7,-,TGCGCCAGCAGCGAGGTGGGGGACGGGTACGAGCAGTACTTC,CASSEVGDGYEQYF
-,TRBV6-4,TRBJ2-4,-,TGTGCCAGCAGTGATGGCGGGAACATTCAGTACTTC,CASSDGGNIQYF
-,TRBV27,TRBJ2-3,-,TGTGCCAGCAGTTTATCGACCCAACCACCCACAGATACGCAGTATTTT,CASSLSTQPPTDTQYF
-,TRBV6-1,TRBJ1-1,-,TGTGCCAGCAGCGGGGAGGACAGTTACACTGAAGCTTTCTTT,CASSGEDSYTEAFF
-,TRBV30,TRBJ1-3,-,TGTGCCTGGAGTGTAGGAAACACCATATATTTT,CAWSVGNTIYF
-,TRBV2,TRBJ2-7,-,TGTGCCAGCAGAAGCGGGGGGACAGGGTACGAGCAGTACTTC,CASRSGGTGYEQYF
TRBD1,TRBV7-3,TRBJ1-2,-,TGTGCCAGCAGCTTAAGGACAGGGGGCGGGTATGGCTACACCTTC,CASSLRTGGGYGYTF
-,TRBV7-2,TRBJ1-4,-,TGTGCCAGCAGCTTAGGTGGACTCTCTAATGAAAAACTGTTTTTT,CASSLGGLSNEKLFF
-,TRBV7-2,TRBJ2-1,-,TGTGCCAGCAGCTCCGGACTCCCACCCAATGAGCAGTTCTTC,CASSSGLPPNEQFF
TRBD1,TRBV5-6,TRBJ2-2,-,TGTGCCAGCAGCTTGACGAGACAGGGTAACACCGGGGAGCTGTTTTTT,CASSLTRQGNTGELFF
-,TRBV15,TRBJ1-4,-,TGTGCCACCAGCTCAGAACAGGGTCTCAATGAAAAACTGTTTTTT,CATSSEQGLNEKLFF
-,TRBV6-6,TRBJ1-3,-,TGTGCCAGCAGTTACGGGCTCTCTGGAAACACCATATATTTT,CASSYGLSGNTIYF